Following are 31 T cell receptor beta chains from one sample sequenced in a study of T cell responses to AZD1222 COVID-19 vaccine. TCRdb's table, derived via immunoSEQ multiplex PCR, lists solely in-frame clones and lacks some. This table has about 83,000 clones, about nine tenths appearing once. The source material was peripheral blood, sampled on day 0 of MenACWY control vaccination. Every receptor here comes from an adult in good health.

Written as DNA, the CDR3 is TGTGCCAGCAGTTTATTGGACCGCACCGGGGAGCTGTTTTTT. Its translation: CASSLLDRTGELFF. This chain joins TRBV28 and TRBJ2-2, with unresolved D. Germline CDR1 MDHEN, CDR2 SYDVKM. The germline V and J ends were trimmed by 1 base and 4 bases, with 7 bases remaining between them. The CDR3 is 14 residues long.

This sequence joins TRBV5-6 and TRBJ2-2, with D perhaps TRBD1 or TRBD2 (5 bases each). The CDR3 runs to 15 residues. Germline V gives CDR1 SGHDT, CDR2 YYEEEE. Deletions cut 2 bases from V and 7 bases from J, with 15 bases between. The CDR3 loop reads CASSLGLGVVGELFF. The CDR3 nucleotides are TGTGCCAGCAGCTTAGGCTTGGGGGTCGTCGGGGAGCTGTTTTTT. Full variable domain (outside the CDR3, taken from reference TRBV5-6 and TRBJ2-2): DAGVTQSPTHLIKTRGQQVTLRCSPKSGHDTVSWYQQALGQGPQFIFQYYEEEERQRGNFPDRFSGHQFPNYSSELNVNALLLGDSALYLCASSLGLGVVGELFFGEGSRLTVL.

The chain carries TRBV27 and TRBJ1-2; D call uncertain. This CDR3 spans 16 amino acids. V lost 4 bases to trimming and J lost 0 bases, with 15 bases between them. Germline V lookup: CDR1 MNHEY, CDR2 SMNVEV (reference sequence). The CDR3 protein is CASSSADGSTNYGYTF. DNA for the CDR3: TGTGCCAGCAGTTCGGCGGACGGCAGTACTAACTATGGCTACACCTTC.

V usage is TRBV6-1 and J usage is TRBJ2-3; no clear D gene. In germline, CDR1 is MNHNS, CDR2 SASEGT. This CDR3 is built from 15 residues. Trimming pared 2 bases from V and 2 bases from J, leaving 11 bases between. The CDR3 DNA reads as TGTGCCAGCAGTGAATACGTAGCAACCACAGATACGCAGTATTTT. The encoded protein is CASSEYVATTDTQYF.

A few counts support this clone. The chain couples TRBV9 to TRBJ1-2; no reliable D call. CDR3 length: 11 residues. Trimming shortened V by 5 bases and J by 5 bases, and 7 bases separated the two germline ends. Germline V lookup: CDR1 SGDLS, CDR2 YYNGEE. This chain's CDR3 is CASSEGYGYTF. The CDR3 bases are TGTGCCAGCAGTGAAGGGTATGGCTACACCTTC. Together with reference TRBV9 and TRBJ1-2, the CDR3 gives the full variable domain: DSGVTQTPKHLITATGQRVTLRCSPRSGDLSVYWYQQSLDQGLQFLIQYYNGEERAKGNILERFSAQQFPDLHSELNLSSLELGDSALYFCASSEGYGYTFGSGTRLTVV.

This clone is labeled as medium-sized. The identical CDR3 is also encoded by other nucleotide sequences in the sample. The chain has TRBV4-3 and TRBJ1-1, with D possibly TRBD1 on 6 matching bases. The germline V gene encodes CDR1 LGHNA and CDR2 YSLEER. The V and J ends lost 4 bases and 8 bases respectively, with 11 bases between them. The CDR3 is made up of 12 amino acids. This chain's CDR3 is CASSRAQGEAFF. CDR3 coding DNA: TGCGCCAGCAGCCGAGCTCAGGGGGAAGCTTTCTTT.

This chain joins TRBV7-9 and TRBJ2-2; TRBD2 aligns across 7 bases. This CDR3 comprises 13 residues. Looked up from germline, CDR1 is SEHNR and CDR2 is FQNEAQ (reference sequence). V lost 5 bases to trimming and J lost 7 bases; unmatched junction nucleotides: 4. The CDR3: CASSPRGVGELFF. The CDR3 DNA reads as TGTGCCAGCAGCCCCCGGGGGGTCGGGGAGCTGTTTTTT. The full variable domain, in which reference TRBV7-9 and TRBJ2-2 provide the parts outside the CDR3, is DTGVSQNPRHKITKRGQNVTFRCDPISEHNRLYWYRQTLGQGPEFLTYFQNEAQLEKSRLLSDRFSAERPKGSFSTLEIQRTEQGDSAMYLCASSPRGVGELFFGEGSRLTVL.

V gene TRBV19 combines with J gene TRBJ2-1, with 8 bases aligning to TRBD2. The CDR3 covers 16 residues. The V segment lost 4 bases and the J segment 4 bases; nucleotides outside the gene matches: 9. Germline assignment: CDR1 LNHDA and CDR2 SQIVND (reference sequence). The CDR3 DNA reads TGTGCCAGTAGTACTTGGGGACTAGAAGCTTACAATGAGCAGTTCTTC. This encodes CASSTWGLEAYNEQFF.

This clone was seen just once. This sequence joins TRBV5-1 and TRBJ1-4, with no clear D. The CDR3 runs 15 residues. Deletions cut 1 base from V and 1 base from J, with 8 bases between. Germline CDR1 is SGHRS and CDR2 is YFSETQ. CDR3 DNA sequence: TGCGCCAGCAGCTTGTCGTCCAGAACTAATGAAAAACTGTTTTTT. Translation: CASSLSSRTNEKLFF.

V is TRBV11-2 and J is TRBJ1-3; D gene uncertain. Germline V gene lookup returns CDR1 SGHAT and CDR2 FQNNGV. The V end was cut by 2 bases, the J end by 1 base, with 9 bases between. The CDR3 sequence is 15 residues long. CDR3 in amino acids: CASSLLWQSGNTIYF. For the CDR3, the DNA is TGTGCCAGCAGCTTATTGTGGCAATCTGGAAACACCATATATTTT.

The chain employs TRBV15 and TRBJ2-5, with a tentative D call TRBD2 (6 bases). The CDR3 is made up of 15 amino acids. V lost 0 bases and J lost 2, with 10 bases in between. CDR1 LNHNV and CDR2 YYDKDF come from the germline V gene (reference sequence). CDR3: CATSREGTHQETQYF. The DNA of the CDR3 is TGTGCCACCAGCAGAGAAGGGACTCATCAAGAGACCCAGTACTTC.

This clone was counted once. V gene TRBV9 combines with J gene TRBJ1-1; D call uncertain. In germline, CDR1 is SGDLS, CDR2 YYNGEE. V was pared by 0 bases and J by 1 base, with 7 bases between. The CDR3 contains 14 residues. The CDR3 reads CASSVGPTNTEAFF. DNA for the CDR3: TGTGCCAGCAGCGTAGGTCCGACGAACACTGAAGCTTTCTTT.

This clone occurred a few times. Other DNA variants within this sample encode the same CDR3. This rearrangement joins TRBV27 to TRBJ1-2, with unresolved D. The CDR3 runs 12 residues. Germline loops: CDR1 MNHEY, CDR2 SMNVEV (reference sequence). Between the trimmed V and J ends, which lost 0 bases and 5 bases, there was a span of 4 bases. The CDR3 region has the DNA TGTGCCAGCAGTTTATCAGGGTATGGCTACACCTTC. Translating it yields CASSLSGYGYTF.

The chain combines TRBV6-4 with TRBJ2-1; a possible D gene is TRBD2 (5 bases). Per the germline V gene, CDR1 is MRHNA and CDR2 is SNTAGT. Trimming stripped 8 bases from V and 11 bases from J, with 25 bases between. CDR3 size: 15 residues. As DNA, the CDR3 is TGTGCCAGCGCTGACGAGGGAGTTGTTACCACCCAGCAGTTCTTC. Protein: CASADEGVVTTQQFF.

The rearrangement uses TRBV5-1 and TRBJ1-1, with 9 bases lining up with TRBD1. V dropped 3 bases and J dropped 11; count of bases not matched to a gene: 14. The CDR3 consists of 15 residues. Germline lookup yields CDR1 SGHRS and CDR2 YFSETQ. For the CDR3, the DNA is TGCGCCAGCAGCTCCCGGACAGGGGAAGGTGGAGGGGCTTTCTTT. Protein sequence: CASSSRTGEGGGAFF.

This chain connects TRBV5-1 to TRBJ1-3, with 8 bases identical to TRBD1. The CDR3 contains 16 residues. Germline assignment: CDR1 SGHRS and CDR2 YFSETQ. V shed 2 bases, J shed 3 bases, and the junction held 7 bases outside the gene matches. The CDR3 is CASSFSGTGIGNTIYF. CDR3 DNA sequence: TGCGCCAGCAGCTTCTCCGGGACAGGTATTGGAAACACCATATATTTT.

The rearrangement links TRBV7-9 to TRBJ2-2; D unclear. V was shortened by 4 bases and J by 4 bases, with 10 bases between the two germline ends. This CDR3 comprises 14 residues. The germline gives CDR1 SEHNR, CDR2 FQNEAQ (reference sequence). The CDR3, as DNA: TGTGCCAGCAGCTCATCTTTGGGCACCGGGGAGCTGTTTTTT. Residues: CASSSSLGTGELFF.

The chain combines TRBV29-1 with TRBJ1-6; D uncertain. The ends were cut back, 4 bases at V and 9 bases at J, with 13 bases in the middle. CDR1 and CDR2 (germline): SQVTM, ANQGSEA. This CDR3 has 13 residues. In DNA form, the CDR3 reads TGCAGCGTTGCACCATCAGTGGGTTCACCCCTCCACTTT. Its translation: CSVAPSVGSPLHF.

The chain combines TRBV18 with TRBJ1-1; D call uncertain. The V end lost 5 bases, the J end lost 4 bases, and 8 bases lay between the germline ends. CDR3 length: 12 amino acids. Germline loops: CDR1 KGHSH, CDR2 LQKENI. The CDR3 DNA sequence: TGTGCCAGCTCAATGGGGAGCACTGAAGCTTTCTTT. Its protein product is CASSMGSTEAFF.

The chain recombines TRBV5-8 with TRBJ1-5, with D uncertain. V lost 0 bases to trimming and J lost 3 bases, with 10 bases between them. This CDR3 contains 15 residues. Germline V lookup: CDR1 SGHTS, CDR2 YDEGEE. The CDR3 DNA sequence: TGTGCCAGCAGCTTGGGCAGCGTATTCAATCAGCCCCAGCATTTT. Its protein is CASSLGSVFNQPQHF.

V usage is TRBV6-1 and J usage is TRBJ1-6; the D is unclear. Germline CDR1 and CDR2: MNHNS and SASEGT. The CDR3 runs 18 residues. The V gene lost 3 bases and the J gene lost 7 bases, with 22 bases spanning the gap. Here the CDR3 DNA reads TGTGCCAGCAGTGACAGCCTTCCCGGGGTCAGGAAAAATTCACCCCTCCACTTT. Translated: CASSDSLPGVRKNSPLHF.

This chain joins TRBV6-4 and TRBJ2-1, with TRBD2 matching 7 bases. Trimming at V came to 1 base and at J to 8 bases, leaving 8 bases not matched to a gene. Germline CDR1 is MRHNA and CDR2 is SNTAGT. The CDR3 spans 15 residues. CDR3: CASSDLAGHGYEQFF. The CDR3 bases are TGTGCCAGCAGTGACTTAGCGGGCCATGGCTATGAGCAGTTCTTC.

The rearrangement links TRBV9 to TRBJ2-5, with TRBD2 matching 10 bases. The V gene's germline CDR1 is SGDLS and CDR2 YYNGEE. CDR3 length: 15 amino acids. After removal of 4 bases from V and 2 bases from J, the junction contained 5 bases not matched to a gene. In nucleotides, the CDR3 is TGTGCCAGCAGCTTCGGGACTAGCGCTCAAGAGACCCAGTACTTC. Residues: CASSFGTSAQETQYF. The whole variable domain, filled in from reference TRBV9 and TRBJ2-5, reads DSGVTQTPKHLITATGQRVTLRCSPRSGDLSVYWYQQSLDQGLQFLIQYYNGEERAKGNILERFSAQQFPDLHSELNLSSLELGDSALYFCASSFGTSAQETQYFGPGTRLLVL.

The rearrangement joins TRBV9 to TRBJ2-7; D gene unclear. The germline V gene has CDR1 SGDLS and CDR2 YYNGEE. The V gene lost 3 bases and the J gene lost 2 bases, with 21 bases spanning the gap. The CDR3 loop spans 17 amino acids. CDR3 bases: TGTGCCAGCAGCGAAGGACCTTCCTCCGCAGGCACCTACGAGCAGTACTTC. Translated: CASSEGPSSAGTYEQYF. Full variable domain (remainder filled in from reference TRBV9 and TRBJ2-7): DSGVTQTPKHLITATGQRVTLRCSPRSGDLSVYWYQQSLDQGLQFLIQYYNGEERAKGNILERFSAQQFPDLHSELNLSSLELGDSALYFCASSEGPSSAGTYEQYFGPGTRLTVT.

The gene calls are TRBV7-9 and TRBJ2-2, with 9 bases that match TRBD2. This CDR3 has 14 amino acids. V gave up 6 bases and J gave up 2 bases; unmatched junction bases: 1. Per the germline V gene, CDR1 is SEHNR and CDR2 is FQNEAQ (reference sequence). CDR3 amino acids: CASRREGNTGELFF. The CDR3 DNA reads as TGTGCCAGCAGGCGGGAGGGAAACACCGGGGAGCTGTTTTTT.

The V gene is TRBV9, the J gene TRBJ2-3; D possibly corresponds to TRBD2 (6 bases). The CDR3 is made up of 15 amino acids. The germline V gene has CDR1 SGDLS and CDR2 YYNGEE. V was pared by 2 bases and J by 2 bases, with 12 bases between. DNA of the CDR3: TGTGCCAGCAGCGTTGGCGGGACGAACACAGATACGCAGTATTTT. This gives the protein CASSVGGTNTDTQYF.

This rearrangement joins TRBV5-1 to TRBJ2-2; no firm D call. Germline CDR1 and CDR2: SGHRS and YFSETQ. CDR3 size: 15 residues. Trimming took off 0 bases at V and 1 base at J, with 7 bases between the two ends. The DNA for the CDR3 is TGCGCCAGCAGCTTGGACACACGGAACACCGGGGAGCTGTTTTTT. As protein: CASSLDTRNTGELFF.

CDR3 in DNA: TGTGCCAGCAGCTCCACCTTCGTCCGGGGACTTTACAATGAGCAGTTCTTC. Amino acids: CASSSTFVRGLYNEQFF. The genes are TRBV5-8 and TRBJ2-1; D is possibly TRBD2 (6 bases). This CDR3 has 17 amino acids. Deletions cut 3 bases from V and 4 bases from J, with 20 bases between. Germline V gene lookup returns CDR1 SGHTS and CDR2 YDEGEE.

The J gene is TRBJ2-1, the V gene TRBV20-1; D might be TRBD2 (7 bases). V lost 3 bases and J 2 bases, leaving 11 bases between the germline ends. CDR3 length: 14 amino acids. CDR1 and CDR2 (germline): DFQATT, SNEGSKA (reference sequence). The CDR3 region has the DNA TGCAGTGCTAGTGGGGGGGCCCCCTACAATGAGCAGTTCTTC. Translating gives CSASGGAPYNEQFF.

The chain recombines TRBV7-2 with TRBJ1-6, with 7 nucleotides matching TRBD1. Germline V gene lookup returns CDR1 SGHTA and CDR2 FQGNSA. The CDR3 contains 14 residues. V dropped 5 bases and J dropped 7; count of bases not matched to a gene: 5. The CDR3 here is CASSPGQSNSPLHF. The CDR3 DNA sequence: TGTGCCAGCAGCCCGGGACAGAGCAATTCACCCCTCCACTTT.

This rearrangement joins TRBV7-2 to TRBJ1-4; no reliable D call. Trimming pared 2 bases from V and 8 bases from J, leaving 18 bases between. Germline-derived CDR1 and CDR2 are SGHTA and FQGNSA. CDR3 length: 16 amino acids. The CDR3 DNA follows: TGTGCCAGCAGCTTAAACGGCAGGACCTTAGGGGAAAAACTGTTTTTT. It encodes CASSLNGRTLGEKLFF.